The rows below give T cell receptor beta chains drawn from one sample of a study of technical replicates of blood from several donors. Generated by immunoSEQ multiplex PCR, the TCRdb table keeps only in-frame clones and is missing some. The sample lists tens of thousands of clones; 91% were seen once. The sample was PBMCs. These receptors all come from a human donor in good health. Some clones in this sample may be carry-over from other donors' samples. Both conserved end residues are part of each CDR3. The D gene is left open where the match is weak. Size is stated for part of the rows, as once, few or many counts, or as a class when the clone is expanded.

d_call clone_size cdr3_length j_call v_call cdr3_aa cdr3_nt
- - 16 TRBJ2-1 TRBV7-2 CATPLPPGSRSGEQFF TGTGCCACACCACTCCCCCCCGGGAGCCGCTCCGGTGAGCAGTTCTTC
- - 12 TRBJ2-1 TRBV18 CASSPGVGEQFF TGTGCCAGCTCACCCGGGGTTGGTGAGCAGTTCTTC
- few 19 TRBJ1-2 TRBV19 CASSLPRRGGGTSNYGYTF TGTGCCAGTAGTCTCCCTCGGCGGGGTGGAGGGACCTCTAACTATGGCTACACCTTC
- - 15 TRBJ1-4 TRBV29-1 CSVGVVGGANEKLFF TGCAGCGTTGGAGTGGTAGGAGGGGCTAATGAAAAACTGTTTTTT
TRBD2 few 17 TRBJ2-7 TRBV5-6 CASSFLTGGGAFYEQYF TGTGCCAGCAGCTTCCTAACGGGCGGGGGGGCCTTTTACGAGCAGTACTTC
TRBD1 - 15 TRBJ1-2 TRBV10-3 CAISESGTGLYGYTF TGTGCCATCAGTGAGTCAGGGACAGGGCTCTATGGCTACACCTTC
- - 15 TRBJ1-4 TRBV6-5 CASSYDRDRNEKLFF TGTGCCAGCAGTTACGATCGTGACAGAAATGAAAAACTGTTTTTT
TRBD1 - 13 TRBJ1-1 TRBV10-3 CAISGTGNTEAFF TGTGCCATCAGTGGGACAGGGAACACTGAAGCTTTCTTT
- - 12 TRBJ1-3 TRBV5-8 CASMSSGNTIYF TGTGCCAGCATGTCTTCTGGAAACACCATATATTTT
- - 15 TRBJ1-1 TRBV5-1 CASSPGLGRNTEAFF TGCGCCAGCAGCCCTGGATTGGGGAGGAACACTGAAGCTTTCTTT
- - 12 TRBJ2-5 TRBV10-3 CAISEEGETQYF TGTGCCATCAGTGAAGAGGGAGAGACCCAGTACTTC
- - 16 TRBJ2-2 TRBV11-2 CASSLVRAGNTGELFF TGTGCCAGCAGCTTAGTCAGGGCCGGGAACACCGGGGAGCTGTTTTTT
- - 13 TRBJ2-5 TRBV5-4 CASAYRDQETQYF TGTGCCAGCGCATACAGGGACCAAGAGACCCAGTACTTC
- - 11 TRBJ2-1 TRBV7-2 CASSAGDRQFF TGTGCCAGCAGCGCCGGAGACAGGCAGTTCTTC
TRBD1 - 14 TRBJ1-2 TRBV5-1 CASSLGDSRAGYTF TGCGCCAGCAGCTTGGGGGACAGTAGGGCTGGCTACACCTTC
TRBD1 few 16 TRBJ2-7 TRBV5-1 CASSLAGRAGGYEQYF TGCGCCAGCAGCTTGGCCGGGCGGGCAGGGGGCTACGAGCAGTACTTC
TRBD1 once 15 TRBJ2-5 TRBV7-9 CASSLVPGGRETQYF TGTGCCAGCAGCTTAGTGCCAGGGGGCCGGGAGACCCAGTACTTC
TRBD2 - 14 TRBJ2-2 TRBV30 CAWEREGRTGELFF TGTGCCTGGGAGCGGGAGGGCCGGACCGGGGAGCTGTTTTTT
TRBD1 - 14 TRBJ1-2 TRBV7-2 CASRPGQGRYGYTF TGTGCCAGCAGGCCGGGACAGGGGCGCTATGGCTACACCTTC
- - 14 TRBJ1-5 TRBV12-2 CASRSRQGSQPQHF TGTGCAAGTCGCTCCCGACAGGGGAGTCAGCCCCAGCATTTT
- - 14 TRBJ1-2 TRBV6-5 CASSYSPGDYGYTF TGTGCCAGCAGTTACTCTCCGGGGGACTATGGCTACACCTTC
- - 16 TRBJ2-3 TRBV13 CASSHLLGEGADTQYF TGTGCCAGCAGCCACCTACTAGGGGAGGGGGCAGATACGCAGTATTTT
- - 15 TRBJ1-1 TRBV4-3 CASSQDPSGNTEAFF TGCGCCAGCAGCCAAGACCCATCGGGGAACACTGAAGCTTTCTTT
TRBD2 once 15 TRBJ2-3 TRBV9 CASSVGLAGKDTQYF TGTGCCAGCAGCGTGGGACTAGCGGGGAAAGATACGCAGTATTTT
- - 13 TRBJ2-1 TRBV7-7 CASSLGEINEQFF TGTGCCAGCAGCTTAGGAGAGATCAATGAGCAGTTCTTC
TRBD1 - 15 TRBJ1-1 TRBV2 CASSWDRNSNTEAFF TGTGCCAGCAGTTGGGACAGGAATTCGAACACTGAAGCTTTCTTT
TRBD2 - 16 TRBJ2-1 TRBV7-6 CASSSTSGYRYNEQFF TGTGCCAGCAGCTCGACTAGCGGGTATAGGTACAATGAGCAGTTCTTC
TRBD2 - 16 TRBJ2-5 TRBV9 CASSAHGTSGSETQYF TGTGCCAGCAGCGCCCACGGGACTAGCGGGAGCGAGACCCAGTACTTC
TRBD1 - 16 TRBJ1-1 TRBV5-6 CASSSGTGGWGTEAFF TGTGCCAGCAGCTCAGGGACAGGGGGTTGGGGCACTGAAGCTTTCTTT
TRBD2 - 16 TRBJ2-3 TRBV7-2 CASSAGLGASTDTQYF TGTGCCAGCAGCGCGGGACTAGGTGCTAGCACAGATACGCAGTATTTT
- - 12 TRBJ2-1 TRBV7-3 CASSLPGQPPFF TGTGCCAGCAGCCTCCCCGGACAGCCTCCGTTCTTC
TRBD2 - 14 TRBJ2-7 TRBV4-1 CASSPTLAAYEQYF TGCGCCAGCAGTCCGACCCTAGCGGCCTACGAGCAGTACTTC
- - 15 TRBJ2-2 TRBV14 CASSQELRYTGELFF TGTGCCAGCAGCCAAGAACTGCGTTACACCGGGGAGCTGTTTTTT
TRBD2 - 15 TRBJ2-1 TRBV7-8 CASSLELLAGLRQFF TGTGCCAGCAGCTTAGAATTGCTAGCGGGGCTTCGGCAGTTCTTC
- - 11 TRBJ2-1 TRBV27 CASSVFNEQFF TGTGCCAGCAGCGTGTTTAATGAGCAGTTCTTC
- - 17 TRBJ1-1 TRBV9 CASSPPPGALENTEAFF TGTGCCAGCAGCCCCCCGCCGGGAGCCCTAGAGAACACTGAAGCTTTCTTT
- - 15 TRBJ2-7 TRBV27 CASSYTGHHSYEQYF TGTGCCAGCAGTTACACGGGACACCACTCCTACGAGCAGTACTTC
TRBD2 - 15 TRBJ2-3 TRBV11-2 CASSFLAGGTDTQYF TGTGCCAGCAGCTTTCTAGCGGGGGGCACAGATACGCAGTATTTT
TRBD1 - 15 TRBJ2-2 TRBV19 CASSTGQGVTGELFF TGTGCCAGTAGTACCGGACAGGGGGTCACCGGGGAGCTGTTTTTT
- - 14 TRBJ2-7 TRBV5-3 CARSVSGATYEQYF TGTGCCAGAAGCGTTAGCGGCGCCACCTACGAGCAGTACTTC
- - 15 TRBJ1-6 TRBV30 CAWTITVAGNSPLHF TGTGCCTGGACCATTACGGTGGCAGGGAATTCACCCCTCCACTTT
TRBD1 - 14 TRBJ1-1 TRBV25-1 CASSKVGTETEAFF TGTGCCAGCAGTAAGGTCGGGACAGAAACTGAAGCTTTCTTT
- - 11 TRBJ2-1 TRBV10-3 CAIQLHNEQFF TGTGCCATCCAACTACACAATGAGCAGTTCTTC
TRBD1 - 16 TRBJ2-7 TRBV4-1 CASSQDSGTASYEQYF TGCGCCAGCAGCCAAGATTCGGGGACAGCCTCCTACGAGCAGTACTTC
- - 13 TRBJ2-7 TRBV6-1 CASSEQQGYEQYF TGTGCCAGCAGTGAACAACAGGGCTACGAGCAGTACTTC
TRBD2 - 15 TRBJ2-1 TRBV7-3 CASSLNGGGGNEQFF TGTGCCAGCAGCTTAAACGGTGGGGGGGGCAATGAGCAGTTCTTC
TRBD1 - 16 TRBJ2-7 TRBV5-1 CASSGGTGGVGYEQYF TGCGCCAGCAGCGGGGGGACAGGGGGCGTTGGGTACGAGCAGTACTTC
- - 14 TRBJ2-5 TRBV11-2 CASSPPGARKTQYF TGTGCCAGCAGCCCCCCAGGGGCTCGGAAGACCCAGTACTTC
- few 16 TRBJ2-1 TRBV15 CATSRDSGHPYNEQFF TGTGCCACCAGCAGAGATTCGGGACACCCCTACAATGAGCAGTTCTTC
- - 15 TRBJ1-2 TRBV19 CASSATGEANYGYTF TGTGCCAGTAGTGCGACAGGAGAAGCTAACTATGGCTACACCTTC
TRBD2 - 15 TRBJ2-5 TRBV30 CAWTSGTSREETQYF TGTGCCTGGACTAGCGGGACCTCCCGGGAAGAGACCCAGTACTTC
- few 16 TRBJ2-2 TRBV7-9 CASSLERVWRSGELFF TGTGCCAGCAGCTTAGAGCGGGTGTGGAGGTCCGGGGAGCTGTTTTTT
TRBD2 - 17 TRBJ2-7 TRBV5-1 CASKVSATSGSMYEQYF TGCGCCAGCAAAGTTTCGGCTACTAGCGGGAGTATGTACGAGCAGTACTTC
- - 13 TRBJ2-7 TRBV7-2 CASTQSGGLEQYF TGTGCCAGCACCCAGAGTGGAGGGCTCGAGCAGTACTTC